This T cell receptor beta chain stems from a study of blood T cell repertoires in COVID-19. Germline V gene sequence: CDR1 SGHTA, CDR2 FQGNSA. CDR3 size: 15 residues. With V trimmed by 5 bases and J by 5 bases, 8 bases remained unmatched. The repertoire was sequenced with immunoSEQ multiplex PCR; TCRdb's copy has only in-frame clones and lacks some. Counted here are roughly 43,000 clones, about four fifths occurring once; the ten biggest clones make up around 45%. This clonotype originated in a woman at least 80 years old with acute or convalescent COVID-19. The sequenced sample was peripheral blood. The V and J genes are TRBV7-2 and TRBJ1-1, with TRBD1 identical over 10 bases. The CDR3 DNA sequence: TGTGCCAGCAGCACACTAGGGGACAGGGGAACTGAAGCTTTCTTT. It encodes CASSTLGDRGTEAFF.